These T cell receptor beta chains were read from a single sample in a study of T cell responses to AZD1222 COVID-19 vaccine. Clones were read by immunoSEQ multiplex PCR, and TCRdb kept only the in-frame ones, dropping some. There are approximately 120,000 clones in the sample; 85% to 90% occur only once, and 4.4% lies in the top ten. The source was peripheral blood, collected 28 days after the second AZD1222 dose. All receptors derive from an adult who received the AZD1222 COVID-19 vaccine. Each CDR3 is given with its conserved first and last residue. A D gene is named only where the DNA matches it firmly. Clone sizes are given selectively: once, few, many, or a class where the clone is expanded.

v_call	clone_size	d_call	j_call	cdr3_nt	cdr3_aa
TRBV24-1	NA	NA	TRBJ2-5	TGTGCCACCAGTGATTTCGTGGCAGCCGTGGGAGAGACCCAGTACTTC	CATSDFVAAVGETQYF
TRBV25-1	NA	TRBD1	TRBJ1-4	TGTGCCAGCAACCGACAGGGGATAGATGAAAAACTGTTTTTT	CASNRQGIDEKLFF
TRBV7-3	NA	NA	TRBJ1-2	TGTGCCAGCAGCCCAAAGAGGGGCGCGGGAGGCTACACCTTC	CASSPKRGAGGYTF
TRBV5-1	NA	TRBD1	TRBJ2-2	TGCGCCAGCAGCCTGTGGACAGGGTCAAGTGCCGGGGAGCTGTTTTTT	CASSLWTGSSAGELFF
TRBV24-1	few	TRBD1	TRBJ2-2	TGTGCCACCAGAGGTCAGACAGGGGCCGGGGAGCTGTTTTTT	CATRGQTGAGELFF
TRBV28	NA	TRBD1	TRBJ2-5	TGTGCCAGCAGTTTCGCGGACAGGGGTGGAGAGACCCAGTACTTC	CASSFADRGGETQYF
TRBV28	few	TRBD1	TRBJ1-2	TGTGCCAGCAGTTGGAGGGGACAGGGAGTCTACACCTTC	CASSWRGQGVYTF
TRBV19	once	NA	TRBJ1-6	TGTGCCAGTAGTATGGGTCAGGACAATTCACCCCTCCACTTT	CASSMGQDNSPLHF
TRBV5-4	NA	TRBD1	TRBJ1-4	TGTGCCAGCAGCTCATCGGCAGGGGGTAATGAAAAACTGTTTTTT	CASSSSAGGNEKLFF
TRBV2	NA	NA	TRBJ1-5	TGTGCCAGCAGCGATTTTACCAGCAATCAGCCCCAGCATTTT	CASSDFTSNQPQHF
TRBV11-2	NA	NA	TRBJ2-7	TGTGCCAGCAGCTTAGTGCCGACAGTTTACGAGCAGTACTTC	CASSLVPTVYEQYF
TRBV6-5	NA	NA	TRBJ1-5	TGTGCCACCTCGTCCCAGGGCAATCAGCCCCAGCATTTT	CATSSQGNQPQHF
TRBV3-1/TRBV3-2	NA	TRBD2	TRBJ2-7	TGTGCCAGCAGCCAAGATAGTAGCCGCCCGGGAGGCGAGCAGTACTTC	CASSQDSSRPGGEQYF
TRBV30	many	NA	TRBJ1-1	TGTGCCCGATCACAGGGAGGGAGGACTGAAGCTTTCTTT	CARSQGGRTEAFF
TRBV28	once	NA	TRBJ2-1	TGTGCCAGCAGTTGGGACCACCGCTCCTACAATGAGCAGTTCTTC	CASSWDHRSYNEQFF
TRBV5-1	NA	NA	TRBJ1-1	TGCGCCAGCAGCTCACAGAGCACTGAAGCTTTCTTT	CASSSQSTEAFF
TRBV5-1	NA	TRBD1	TRBJ1-1	TGCGCCAGCAGGGCCGGGACAGGGGGTGTAAACACTGAAGCTTTCTTT	CASRAGTGGVNTEAFF
TRBV19	once	NA	TRBJ2-3	TGTGCCAGTAGTAACATAAGAGGGGGCACAGATACGCAGTATTTT	CASSNIRGGTDTQYF
TRBV12-3/TRBV12-4	NA	TRBD1	TRBJ2-1	TGTGCCAGCAGTTTCCAGGGGGCGGGAGAGCAGTTCTTC	CASSFQGAGEQFF
TRBV7-2	NA	TRBD2	TRBJ2-2	TGTGCCAGCAGCCCAGGCCGGGGGGGCCTGGGGGAGCTGTTTTTT	CASSPGRGGLGELFF
TRBV4-1	NA	NA	TRBJ2-3	TGCGCCAGCAGCCAAGTCAGGCCTAGCACAGATACGCAGTATTTT	CASSQVRPSTDTQYF
TRBV4-1	NA	NA	TRBJ2-2	TGCGCCAGCAGCCAAGTTAGCCCGGGGGCGCGAACCGGGGAGCTGTTTTTT	CASSQVSPGARTGELFF
TRBV5-6	few	TRBD2	TRBJ2-5	TGTGCCAGCAGCGGGAGGGTTGGGGGTAGGCAAGAGACCCAGTACTTC	CASSGRVGGRQETQYF
TRBV3-1/TRBV3-2	NA	NA	TRBJ1-1	TGTGCCAGCAGCCCCCGGGCCGGTTTGAACACTGAAGCTTTCTTT	CASSPRAGLNTEAFF
TRBV18	NA	NA	TRBJ2-3	TGTGCCAGCTCACCACTTGGCACAGATACGCAGTATTTT	CASSPLGTDTQYF
TRBV5-8	NA	NA	TRBJ1-2	TGTGCCAGCAGTACCCTGGGATATGGCTACACCTTC	CASSTLGYGYTF
TRBV6-4	NA	NA	TRBJ2-2	TGTGCCAGCACCCGGGGGGCCGACACCGGGGAGCTGTTTTTT	CASTRGADTGELFF
TRBV9	NA	NA	TRBJ1-4	TGTGCCAGCAGCAGCGTACCGGGGGGCACCATTAATGAAAAACTGTTTTTT	CASSSVPGGTINEKLFF
TRBV12-3/TRBV12-4	once	NA	TRBJ2-7	TGTGCCAGCAGTTTGGGCAGGTCCTACGAGCAGTACTTC	CASSLGRSYEQYF
TRBV5-6	few	NA	TRBJ1-5	TGTGCCAGCAGCTTACGCGGCCCCGGAGATCAGCCCCAGCATTTT	CASSLRGPGDQPQHF
TRBV5-1	NA	TRBD2	TRBJ2-3	TGCGCCAGCAGCTTGGGCGGGGGTGAGGGCACAGATACGCAGTATTTT	CASSLGGGEGTDTQYF
TRBV6-6	NA	NA	TRBJ1-2	TGTGCCAGCAGTGGGGACGGGAACTATGGCTACACCTTC	CASSGDGNYGYTF
TRBV19	once	NA	TRBJ1-4	TGTGCCAGTAGCCCGGGGAGGCGGGGCGCCGAAAAACTGTTTTTT	CASSPGRRGAEKLFF
TRBV5-5	NA	NA	TRBJ2-3	TGTGCCAGCAGCCGGCAAGGGGCAGGGGCAGATACGCAGTATTTT	CASSRQGAGADTQYF
TRBV6-5	NA	NA	TRBJ1-4	TGTGCCAGCAGTTACTCAACGACAGCTAATGAAAAACTGTTTTTT	CASSYSTTANEKLFF
TRBV5-4	NA	NA	TRBJ1-3	TGTGCCAGCAGCCTTTCCTCTGGAAACACCATATATTTT	CASSLSSGNTIYF
TRBV6-2/TRBV6-3	NA	TRBD1	TRBJ2-7	TGTGCCAGCAGTCACGGACAGGGTATGTCAGGCTACGAGCAGTACTTC	CASSHGQGMSGYEQYF
TRBV5-1	NA	TRBD2	TRBJ2-3	TGCGCCAGCAGCTTGGCCGCCGGGACTAGCGGGGGAGGTGATACGCAGTATTTT	CASSLAAGTSGGGDTQYF
TRBV9	NA	NA	TRBJ1-2	TGTGCCAGCAGCGTAGAGGCCTCTAACTATGGCTACACCTTC	CASSVEASNYGYTF
TRBV9	NA	NA	TRBJ1-2	TGTGCCAGCAACCGGGGGTATGGCTACACCTTC	CASNRGYGYTF
TRBV7-9	NA	TRBD1	TRBJ2-7	TGTGCCAGCAGCCTTACAGGGGGCGTAATCGGCGAGCAGTACTTC	CASSLTGGVIGEQYF
TRBV9	NA	NA	TRBJ2-7	TGTGCCAGCAGCGTAGACCCTAATTCCTACGAGCAGTACTTC	CASSVDPNSYEQYF
TRBV9	NA	NA	TRBJ2-7	TGTGCCAGCAGCGCCCAGTCCTTAGGGTACGAGCAGTACTTC	CASSAQSLGYEQYF
TRBV5-1	NA	TRBD2	TRBJ2-1	TGCGCCAGCAGCCCCTGGAGCGGGGGCCCTTACAATGAGCAGTTCTTC	CASSPWSGGPYNEQFF
TRBV28	NA	NA	TRBJ2-2	TGTGCCAGCAGTTCCTCGGGACTCGCTTCCGGGGAGCTGTTTTTT	CASSSSGLASGELFF
TRBV5-6	NA	NA	TRBJ1-1	TGTGCCAGCAGGGGGCGCTTTTCGGACACTGAAGCTTTCTTT	CASRGRFSDTEAFF
TRBV3-1/TRBV3-2	NA	NA	TRBJ1-3	TGTGCCAGCAGCCAAGATAGGGACAACTGCTCTGGAAACACCATATATTTT	CASSQDRDNCSGNTIYF
TRBV27	NA	TRBD1	TRBJ1-4	TGTGCCAGCAGCTGGGCGGGACAGGGGAGAGGTGAAAAACTGTTTTTT	CASSWAGQGRGEKLFF
TRBV19	NA	NA	TRBJ1-1	TGTGCCAGTAGTATAGGCAGGGCGCACGAAGCTTTCTTT	CASSIGRAHEAFF
TRBV28	NA	NA	TRBJ1-3	TGTGCCAGCAGCCGGGGTCGGGGAAACACCATATATTTT	CASSRGRGNTIYF
TRBV27	NA	NA	TRBJ1-6	TGTGCCAGCAGTTTAAGGAGCTCCTATAATTCACCCCTCCACTTT	CASSLRSSYNSPLHF
TRBV7-3	NA	TRBD1	TRBJ1-2	TGTGCCAGCAGCTTATCGCCGGACAGGGATGGCTACACCTTC	CASSLSPDRDGYTF
TRBV11-2	once	NA	TRBJ1-6	TGTGCCAGCAGCTCGATCCAGGGACGATCACCCCTCCACTTT	CASSSIQGRSPLHF